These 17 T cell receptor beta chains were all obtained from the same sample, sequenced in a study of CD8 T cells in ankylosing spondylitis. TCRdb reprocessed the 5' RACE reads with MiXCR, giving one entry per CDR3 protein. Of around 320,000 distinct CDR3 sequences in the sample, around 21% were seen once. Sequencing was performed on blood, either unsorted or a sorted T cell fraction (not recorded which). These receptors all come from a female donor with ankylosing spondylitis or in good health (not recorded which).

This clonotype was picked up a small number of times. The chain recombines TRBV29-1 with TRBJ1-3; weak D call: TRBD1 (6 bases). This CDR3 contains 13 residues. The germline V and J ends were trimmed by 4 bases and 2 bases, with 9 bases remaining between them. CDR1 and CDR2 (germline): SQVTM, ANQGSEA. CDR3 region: CSVGRGPGNTIYF. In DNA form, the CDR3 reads TGCAGCGTTGGCAGGGGCCCTGGAAACACCATATATTTT.

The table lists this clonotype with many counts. CDR3 sequence reads: CSGQGEDGYTF. Here the CDR3 DNA reads TGCAGCGGACAGGGAGAGGATGGCTACACCTTC. The V and J genes are TRBV29-1 and TRBJ1-2; TRBD1 agrees at 7 bases. CDR1 and CDR2 (germline): SQVTM, ANQGSEA. After removal of 7 bases from V and 6 bases from J, the junction contained 5 bases not matched to a gene. There are 11 residues in the CDR3. The full variable domain, with the rest looked up from reference TRBV29-1 and TRBJ1-2, is SAVISQKPSRDICQRGTSLTIQCQVDSQVTMMFWYRQQPGQSLTLIATANQGSEATYESGFVIDKFPISRPNLTFSTLTVSNMSPEDSSIYLCSGQGEDGYTFGSGTRLTVV.

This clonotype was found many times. DNA for the CDR3: TGTGCCAGCAGCTCCGGAGGCCTTGGGTCCCTCCACTTT. It is translated as CASSSGGLGSLHF. The chain carries TRBV7-2 and TRBJ1-6; D unresolved. V lost 4 bases, J lost 14 bases, and 15 bases lay in between. Germline V gives CDR1 SGHTA, CDR2 FQGNSA. The CDR3 loop spans 13 amino acids.

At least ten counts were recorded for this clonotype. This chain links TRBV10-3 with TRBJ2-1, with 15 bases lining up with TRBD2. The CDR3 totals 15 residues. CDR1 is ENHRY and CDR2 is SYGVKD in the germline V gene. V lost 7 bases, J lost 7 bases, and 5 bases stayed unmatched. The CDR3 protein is CAITQGLAGGNEQFF. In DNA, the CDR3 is TGTGCCATCACCCAGGGACTAGCGGGAGGAAATGAGCAGTTCTTC.

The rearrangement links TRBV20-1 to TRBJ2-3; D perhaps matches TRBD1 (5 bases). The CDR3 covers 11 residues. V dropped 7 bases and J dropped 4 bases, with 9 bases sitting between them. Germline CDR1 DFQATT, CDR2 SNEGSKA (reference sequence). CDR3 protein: CSGRGPDTQYF. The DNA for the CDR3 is TGCAGTGGTAGGGGCCCAGATACGCAGTATTTT.

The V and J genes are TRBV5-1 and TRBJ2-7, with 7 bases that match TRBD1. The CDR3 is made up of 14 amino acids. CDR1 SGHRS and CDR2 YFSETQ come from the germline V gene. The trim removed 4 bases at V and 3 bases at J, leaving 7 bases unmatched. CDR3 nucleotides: TGCGCCAGCAGCCCTGAGGGGGACAGCTACGAGCAGTACTTC. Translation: CASSPEGDSYEQYF.

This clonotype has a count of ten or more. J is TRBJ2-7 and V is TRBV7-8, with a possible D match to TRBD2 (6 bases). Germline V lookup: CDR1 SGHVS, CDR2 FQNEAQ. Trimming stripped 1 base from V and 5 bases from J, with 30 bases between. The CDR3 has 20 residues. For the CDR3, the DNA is TGTGCCAGCAGCTTAGTAGTCGGTCGTTGGCCCGCCGGTGGGGAGGACGAGCAGTACTTC. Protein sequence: CASSLVVGRWPAGGEDEQYF.

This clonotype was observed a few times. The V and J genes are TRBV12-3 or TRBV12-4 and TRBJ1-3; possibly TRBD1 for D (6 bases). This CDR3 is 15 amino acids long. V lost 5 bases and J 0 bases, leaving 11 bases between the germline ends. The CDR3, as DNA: TGTGCCAGCAGTCCAACAGGGAACTCTGGAAACACCATATATTTT. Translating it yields CASSPTGNSGNTIYF.

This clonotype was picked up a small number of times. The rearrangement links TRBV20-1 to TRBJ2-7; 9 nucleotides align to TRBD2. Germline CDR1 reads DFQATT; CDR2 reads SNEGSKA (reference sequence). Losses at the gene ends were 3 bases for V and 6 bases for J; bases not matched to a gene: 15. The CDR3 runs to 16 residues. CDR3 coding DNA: TGCAGTGCTAGGCTACGGAGGCGGGAGGGCCGGAGCGAGCAGTACTTC. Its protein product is CSARLRRREGRSEQYF.

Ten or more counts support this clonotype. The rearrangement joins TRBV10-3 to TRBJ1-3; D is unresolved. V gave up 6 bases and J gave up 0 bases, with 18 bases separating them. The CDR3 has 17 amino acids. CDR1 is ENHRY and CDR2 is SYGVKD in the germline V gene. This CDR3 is CAISSRELQNSGNTIYF. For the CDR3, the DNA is TGTGCCATCAGCTCTCGGGAGTTACAAAACTCTGGAAACACCATATATTTT.

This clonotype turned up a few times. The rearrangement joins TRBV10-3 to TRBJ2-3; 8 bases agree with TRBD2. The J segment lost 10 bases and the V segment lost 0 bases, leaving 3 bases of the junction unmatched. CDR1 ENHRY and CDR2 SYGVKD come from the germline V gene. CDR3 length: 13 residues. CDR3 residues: CAISESTSEAQYF. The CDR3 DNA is TGTGCCATCAGTGAGTCGACTAGCGAGGCGCAGTATTTT.

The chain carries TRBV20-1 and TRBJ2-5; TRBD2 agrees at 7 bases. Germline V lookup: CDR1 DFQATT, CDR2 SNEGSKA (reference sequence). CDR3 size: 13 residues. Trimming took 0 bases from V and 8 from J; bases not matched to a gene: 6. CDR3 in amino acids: CSARELAVDTQYF. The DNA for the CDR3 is TGCAGTGCTAGAGAGCTAGCGGTCGATACCCAGTACTTC.

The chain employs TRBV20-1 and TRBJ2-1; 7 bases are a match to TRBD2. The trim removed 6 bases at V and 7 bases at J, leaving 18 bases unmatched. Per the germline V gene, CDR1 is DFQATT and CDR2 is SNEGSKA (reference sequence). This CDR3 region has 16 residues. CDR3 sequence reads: CSAENRAGTLNNEQFF. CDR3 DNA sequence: TGCAGTGCCGAAAATAGAGCGGGGACCCTAAATAATGAGCAGTTCTTC.

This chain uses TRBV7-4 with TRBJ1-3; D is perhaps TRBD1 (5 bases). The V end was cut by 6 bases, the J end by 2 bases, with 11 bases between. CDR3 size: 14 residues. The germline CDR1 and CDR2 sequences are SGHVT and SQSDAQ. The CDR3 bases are TGTGCCAGCAGTCTCCGACAGACTGGAAACACCATATATTTT. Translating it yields CASSLRQTGNTIYF.

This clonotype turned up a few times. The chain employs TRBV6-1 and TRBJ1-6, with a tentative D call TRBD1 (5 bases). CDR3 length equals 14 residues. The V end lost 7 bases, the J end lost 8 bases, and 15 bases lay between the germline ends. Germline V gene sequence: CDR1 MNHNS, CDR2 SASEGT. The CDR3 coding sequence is TGTGCCAGCAATGGGGGACGGCCTTATTCACCCCTCCACTTT. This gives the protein CASNGGRPYSPLHF.

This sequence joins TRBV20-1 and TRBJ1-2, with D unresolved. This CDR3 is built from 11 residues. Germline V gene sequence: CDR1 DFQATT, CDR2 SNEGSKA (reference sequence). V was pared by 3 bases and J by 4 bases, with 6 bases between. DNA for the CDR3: TGCAGTGCTAGCGTCGGCTATGGCTACACCTTC. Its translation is CSASVGYGYTF.

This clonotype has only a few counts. The CDR3 region is CASSMGLLTDTQYF. The CDR3 DNA is TGTGCCAGTAGTATGGGACTACTCACAGATACGCAGTATTTT. The rearrangement links TRBV19 to TRBJ2-3, with 7 bases identical to TRBD2. The ends lost 3 bases at V and 2 bases at J; junction bases unmatched: 2. This CDR3 has 14 residues. Germline V gene sequence: CDR1 LNHDA, CDR2 SQIVND (reference sequence). Drawing the rest from reference TRBV19 and TRBJ2-3, the complete variable domain is DGGITQSPKYLFRKEGQNVTLSCEQNLNHDAMYWYRQDPGQGLRLIYYSQIVNDFQKGDIAEGYSVSREKKESFPLTVTSAQKNPTAFYLCASSMGLLTDTQYFGPGTRLTVL.